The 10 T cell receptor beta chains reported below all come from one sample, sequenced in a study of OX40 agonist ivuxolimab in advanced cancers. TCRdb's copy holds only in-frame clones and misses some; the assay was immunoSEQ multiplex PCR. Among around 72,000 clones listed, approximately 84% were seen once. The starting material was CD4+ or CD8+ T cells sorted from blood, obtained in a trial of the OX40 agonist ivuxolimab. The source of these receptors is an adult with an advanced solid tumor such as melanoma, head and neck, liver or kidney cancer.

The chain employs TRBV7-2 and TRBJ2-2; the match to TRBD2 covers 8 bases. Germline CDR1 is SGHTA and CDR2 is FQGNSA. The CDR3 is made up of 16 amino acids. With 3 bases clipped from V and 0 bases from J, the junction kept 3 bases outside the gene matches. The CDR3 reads CASSFGSGANTGELFF. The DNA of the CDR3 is TGTGCCAGCAGCTTTGGTAGCGGGGCGAACACCGGGGAGCTGTTTTTT. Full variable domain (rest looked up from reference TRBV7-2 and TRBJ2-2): GAGVSQSPSNKVTEKGKDVELRCDPISGHTALYWYRQSLGQGLEFLIYFQGNSAPDKSGLPSDRFSAERTGGSVSTLTIQRTQQEDSAVYLCASSFGSGANTGELFFGEGSRLTVL.

The DNA for the CDR3 is TGTGCCAGCAGCTCGGACAGGCTTGGGGCTTTCTTT. It translates to CASSSDRLGAFF. The V gene is TRBV5-6, the J gene TRBJ1-1; 7 bases align to TRBD1. Germline CDR1 and CDR2: SGHDT and YYEEEE. This CDR3 region has 12 residues. V lost 3 bases and J lost 11; bases outside the gene matches: 7.

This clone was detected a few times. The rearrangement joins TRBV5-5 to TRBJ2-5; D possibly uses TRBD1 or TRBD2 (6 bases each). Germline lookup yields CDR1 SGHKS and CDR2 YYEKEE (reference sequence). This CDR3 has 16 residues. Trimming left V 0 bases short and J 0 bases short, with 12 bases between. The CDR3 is CASSLVGAGHQETQYF. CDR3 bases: TGTGCCAGCAGCTTGGTGGGGGCGGGGCACCAAGAGACCCAGTACTTC.

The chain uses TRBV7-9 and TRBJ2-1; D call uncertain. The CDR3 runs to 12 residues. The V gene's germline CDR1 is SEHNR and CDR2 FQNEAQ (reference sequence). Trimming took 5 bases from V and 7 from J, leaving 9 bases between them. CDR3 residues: CASSPLGNEQFF. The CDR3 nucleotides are TGTGCCAGCAGCCCCCTGGGTAATGAGCAGTTCTTC.

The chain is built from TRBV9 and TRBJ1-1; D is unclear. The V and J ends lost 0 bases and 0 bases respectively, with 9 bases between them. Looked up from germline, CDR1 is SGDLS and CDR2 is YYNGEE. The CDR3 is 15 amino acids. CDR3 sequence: CASSVGPRMNTEAFF. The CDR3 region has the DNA TGTGCCAGCAGCGTAGGTCCCCGCATGAACACTGAAGCTTTCTTT.

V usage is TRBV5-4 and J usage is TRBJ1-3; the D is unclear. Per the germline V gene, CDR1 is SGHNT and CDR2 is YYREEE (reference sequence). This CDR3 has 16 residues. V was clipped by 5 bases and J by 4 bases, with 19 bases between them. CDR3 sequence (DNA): TGTGCCAGCAGTTCCCCCTCCGGGGAAGCGGGAAACACCATATATTTT. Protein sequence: CASSSPSGEAGNTIYF.

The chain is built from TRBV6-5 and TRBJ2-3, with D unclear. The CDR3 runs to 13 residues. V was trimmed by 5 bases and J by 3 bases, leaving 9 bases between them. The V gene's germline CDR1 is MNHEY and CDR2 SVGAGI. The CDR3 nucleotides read TGTGCCAGCAGTACCAGGATTACAGATACGCAGTATTTT. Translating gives CASSTRITDTQYF.

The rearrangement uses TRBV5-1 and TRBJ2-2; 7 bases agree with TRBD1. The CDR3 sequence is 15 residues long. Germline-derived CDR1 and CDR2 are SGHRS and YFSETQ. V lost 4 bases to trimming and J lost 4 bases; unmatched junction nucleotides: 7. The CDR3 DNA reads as TGCGCCAGCAGCATGACAGGGCTTGGCACCGGGGAGCTGTTTTTT. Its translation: CASSMTGLGTGELFF.

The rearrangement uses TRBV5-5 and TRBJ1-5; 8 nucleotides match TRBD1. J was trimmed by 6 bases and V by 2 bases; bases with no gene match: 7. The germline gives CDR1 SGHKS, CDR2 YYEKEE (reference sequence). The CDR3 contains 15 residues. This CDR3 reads CASSFSYQGAQPQHF. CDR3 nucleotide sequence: TGTGCCAGCAGCTTCTCGTACCAGGGGGCTCAGCCCCAGCATTTT.

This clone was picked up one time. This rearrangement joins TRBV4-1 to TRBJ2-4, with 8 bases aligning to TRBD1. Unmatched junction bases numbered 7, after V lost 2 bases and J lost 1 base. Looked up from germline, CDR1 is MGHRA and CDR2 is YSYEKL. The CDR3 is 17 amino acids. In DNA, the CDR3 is TGCGCCAGCAGCCAAAGCGGACAGGGTAGGGCCAAAAACATTCAGTACTTC. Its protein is CASSQSGQGRAKNIQYF.